This T cell receptor beta chain was recovered during a study of cytomegalovirus exposure and HLA in healthy donors. Broader study findings: With further analysis later on, most CMV-associated TCR beta chains appeared HLA-restricted. One later analysis reportedly identified an Asian-associated ancestry cluster that showed fewer N-insertions than the approximately 700-donor mean. Presence/absence analyses assumed roughly uniform sequencing depth across donors. Trimming of TCR beta V- and J-genes showed a link, identified in a later analysis, to a missense DCLRE1C variant.

Concerning this clone: Its matching antigen is unknown.

V shed 5 bases and J shed 2 bases, with 19 bases lying between them. This CDR3 has 16 residues. Per germline, CDR1 MGHDK and CDR2 SYGVNS. PCR primers comprised 60 Vbeta and 13 Jbeta primers. Generated by immunoSEQ multiplex PCR, the TCRdb table keeps only in-frame clones and is missing some. The table records around 150,000 clones, roughly 85% of them present only once. The TCR originated in a woman younger than 45 in good health and CMV-seronegative. The J gene is TRBJ2-7, the V gene TRBV25-1; no definite D call. Sequenced material: PBMCs. The CDR3: CASSPPALLHPYEQYF. DNA of the CDR3: TGTGCCAGCAGTCCACCCGCTCTACTACACCCCTACGAGCAGTACTTC.